This T cell receptor (beta chain) was recovered during a study of CD8 T cells in Susac syndrome. Random-hexamer reverse transcription was applied to about 0.5 to 1 ug RNA. TCRdb itself ran the immunoSEQ multiplex PCR reads through MiXCR, one entry per CDR3 protein. Of 150,000 to 200,000 distinct CDR3 sequences in the sample, under 97% are singletons; the top ten hold 0.075% to 0.1%. The T cells that were sequenced for TCR beta were CD8+ and CD4+ cells from blood. The TCR sequence derives from a human donor with Susac syndrome. The sample consisted of CD4+ T cells from PBMCs.

The DNA for the CDR3 is TGTGCCAGCAGTTCCGGGACAGGGGAAACTAAGCAGTACTTC. Protein sequence: CASSSGTGETKQYF. V and J are TRBV12-3 or TRBV12-4 and TRBJ2-7, with 10 bases matching TRBD1. Losses at the gene ends were 4 bases for V and 8 bases for J; bases not matched to a gene: 8. The CDR3 sequence is 14 residues long.